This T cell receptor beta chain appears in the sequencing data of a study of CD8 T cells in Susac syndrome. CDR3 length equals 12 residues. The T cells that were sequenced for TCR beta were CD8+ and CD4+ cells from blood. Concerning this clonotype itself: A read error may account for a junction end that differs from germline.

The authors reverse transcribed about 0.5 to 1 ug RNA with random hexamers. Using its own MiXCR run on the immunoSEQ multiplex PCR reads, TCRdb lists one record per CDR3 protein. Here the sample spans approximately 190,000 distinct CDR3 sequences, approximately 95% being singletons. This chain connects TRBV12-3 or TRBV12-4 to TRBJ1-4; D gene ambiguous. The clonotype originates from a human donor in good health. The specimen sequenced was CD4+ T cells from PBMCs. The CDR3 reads CASSLGPQALLF. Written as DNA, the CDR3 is TGTGCCAGCAGTTTAGGTCCCCAGGCTCTTCTTTTT.